What follows are 13 T cell receptor beta chains derived from one specimen sequenced in a study of lung T cells in sarcoidosis with Löfgren's syndrome. TCRdb redid the calling of the reads with MiXCR, one entry per CDR3 protein. This table holds 60,000 to 65,000 distinct CDR3 sequences, around 20% found once. Sequenced input: CD4+ T cells from PBMCs. The origin of the receptors is a human donor with sarcoidosis (Löfgren's syndrome or another form), or a control subject (not recorded which).

The chain couples TRBV27 to TRBJ2-1; D might be TRBD1 or TRBD2, each matching 5 bases. The germline gives CDR1 MNHEY, CDR2 SMNVEV (reference sequence). With 6 bases removed from V and 7 bases from J, the gap between germline ends came to 22 bases. The CDR3 consists of 16 residues. The CDR3: CASSRRAGAGINEQFF. The CDR3 DNA follows: TGTGCCAGCAGCCGGAGAGCCGGGGCAGGTATAAATGAGCAGTTCTTC.

This clonotype has more than one count but fewer than ten. V and J are TRBV5-1 and TRBJ2-1, with D uncertain. Between the trimmed V and J ends, which lost 5 bases and 4 bases, there was a span of 10 bases. CDR3 length equals 13 residues. The germline V gene encodes CDR1 SGHRS and CDR2 YFSETQ. The CDR3 nucleotides are TGCGCCAGCAGTCCCCGGGCTTACAATGAGCAGTTCTTC. It specifies CASSPRAYNEQFF.

The table lists this clonotype with many counts. Because the CDR3's place on the DNA is in doubt, the DNA is left out and the CDR3 is given as listed by TCRdb. This sequence joins TRBV7-8 and TRBJ1-5; the D segment call TRBD1 is taken from the table without a DNA check. The CDR3 numbers 15 amino acids, ends counted. The germline V gene encodes CDR1 SGHVS and CDR2 FQNEAQ. This chain's CDR3 is CASSLVRGRPQPQHF.

In this sample, this clonotype turned up a few times. In nucleotides, the CDR3 is TGTGCTAGTGGTTTCTCCCACGGGGTGACTGAAGCTTTCTTT. This translates into CASGFSHGVTEAFF. This rearrangement joins TRBV12-5 to TRBJ1-1, with no clear D. With 3 bases removed from V and 5 bases from J, the gap between germline ends came to 13 bases. CDR1 LGHNT and CDR2 FRNRAP come from the germline V gene. The CDR3 has 14 residues.

A word on this clonotype: This may come from a read error, since a much larger clone is one base off. The CDR3 DNA sequence: TGCAGTGCTCCGGACATGGGGTCTATGCAGACTGAAGCTTTCTTT. Protein sequence: CSAPDMGSMQTEAFF. The chain has TRBV20-1 and TRBJ1-1; D is possibly TRBD1 (5 bases). Germline lookup yields CDR1 DFQATT and CDR2 SNEGSKA (reference sequence). CDR3 length: 15 amino acids. Trimming removed 5 bases from V and 5 bases from J, with 21 bases in between.

In regard to this clonotype: This could be a read error, since a much larger clone is one nucleotide away. CDR3 sequence: CASSQGGQAGNTF. DNA of the CDR3: TGTGCCAGCAGCCAAGGGGGCCAGGCGGGCAACACCTTC. The J gene is TRBJ1-2, the V gene TRBV4-2; D may be TRBD1 (5 bases). Germline assignment: CDR1 LGHNA and CDR2 YNFKEQ. The length of the CDR3 is 13 residues. The germline V and J ends were trimmed by 1 base and 12 bases, with 15 bases remaining between them.

This clonotype was seen only a few times. This chain links TRBV7-9 with TRBJ1-4, with TRBD1 matching over 7 bases. The length of the CDR3 is 15 residues. Unmatched junction bases numbered 2, after V lost 4 bases and J lost 0 bases. The V gene's germline CDR1 is SEHNR and CDR2 FQNEAQ (reference sequence). The CDR3 sequence is CASSYQGATNEKLFF. The CDR3 DNA reads TGTGCCAGCAGCTATCAGGGGGCAACTAATGAAAAACTGTTTTTT.

This clonotype was found a few times. V gene TRBV11-3 combines with J gene TRBJ1-1; possible D gene TRBD1, 6 bases. With 5 bases removed from V and 1 base from J, the gap between germline ends came to 8 bases. This CDR3 comprises 13 residues. Germline V gene sequence: CDR1 SGHNT, CDR2 YENEEA. This CDR3 is CASSRQENTEAFF. In nucleotides, the CDR3 is TGTGCCAGCAGCCGACAGGAGAACACTGAAGCTTTCTTT.

This clonotype came up a few times. V is TRBV10-3 and J is TRBJ1-2; 12 positions agree with TRBD1. CDR3 length equals 14 residues. CDR1 is ENHRY and CDR2 is SYGVKD in the germline V gene. J was trimmed by 2 bases and V by 10 bases; bases with no gene match: 5. The CDR3 region has the DNA TGTGCCACGACGGGACAGGGGGCGAACTATGGCTACACCTTC. As protein: CATTGQGANYGYTF.

The genes are TRBV12-3 or TRBV12-4 and TRBJ1-1, with 9 bases that match TRBD1. This CDR3 contains 15 residues. V lost 3 bases to trimming and J lost 4 bases; unmatched junction nucleotides: 6. CDR3 bases: TGTGCCAGCAGTTTCACAGGGGGCAGAGGCACTGAAGCTTTCTTT. Encoded protein: CASSFTGGRGTEAFF.

This clonotype was observed at least ten times. The chain is built from TRBV6-1 and TRBJ1-5; weak D call: TRBD1 (5 bases). Per the germline V gene, CDR1 is MNHNS and CDR2 is SASEGT. This CDR3 has 13 residues. The CDR3 bases are TGTGCAGTACCCGCGGGGAGGGGTCAGCCCCAGCATTTT. Its translation is CAVPAGRGQPQHF.

The chain employs TRBV12-3 or TRBV12-4 and TRBJ2-1, with 10 bases fitting TRBD1. The CDR3 extends over 18 amino acids. J lost 6 bases, V lost 5 bases, and 16 bases had no gene match. The DNA of the CDR3 is TGTGCCAGCAGTATGGGGGACAGGGGTCCGGTCTCTCTCAATGAGCAGTTCTTC. This sequence encodes CASSMGDRGPVSLNEQFF.

The J gene is TRBJ2-5, the V gene TRBV28, with D uncertain. The CDR3 sequence is 12 residues long. Germline CDR1 MDHEN, CDR2 SYDVKM. V was pared by 6 bases and J by 5 bases, with 10 bases between. The CDR3: CASSQLGETQYF. CDR3 coding DNA: TGTGCCAGCAGCCAACTGGGGGAGACCCAGTACTTC.